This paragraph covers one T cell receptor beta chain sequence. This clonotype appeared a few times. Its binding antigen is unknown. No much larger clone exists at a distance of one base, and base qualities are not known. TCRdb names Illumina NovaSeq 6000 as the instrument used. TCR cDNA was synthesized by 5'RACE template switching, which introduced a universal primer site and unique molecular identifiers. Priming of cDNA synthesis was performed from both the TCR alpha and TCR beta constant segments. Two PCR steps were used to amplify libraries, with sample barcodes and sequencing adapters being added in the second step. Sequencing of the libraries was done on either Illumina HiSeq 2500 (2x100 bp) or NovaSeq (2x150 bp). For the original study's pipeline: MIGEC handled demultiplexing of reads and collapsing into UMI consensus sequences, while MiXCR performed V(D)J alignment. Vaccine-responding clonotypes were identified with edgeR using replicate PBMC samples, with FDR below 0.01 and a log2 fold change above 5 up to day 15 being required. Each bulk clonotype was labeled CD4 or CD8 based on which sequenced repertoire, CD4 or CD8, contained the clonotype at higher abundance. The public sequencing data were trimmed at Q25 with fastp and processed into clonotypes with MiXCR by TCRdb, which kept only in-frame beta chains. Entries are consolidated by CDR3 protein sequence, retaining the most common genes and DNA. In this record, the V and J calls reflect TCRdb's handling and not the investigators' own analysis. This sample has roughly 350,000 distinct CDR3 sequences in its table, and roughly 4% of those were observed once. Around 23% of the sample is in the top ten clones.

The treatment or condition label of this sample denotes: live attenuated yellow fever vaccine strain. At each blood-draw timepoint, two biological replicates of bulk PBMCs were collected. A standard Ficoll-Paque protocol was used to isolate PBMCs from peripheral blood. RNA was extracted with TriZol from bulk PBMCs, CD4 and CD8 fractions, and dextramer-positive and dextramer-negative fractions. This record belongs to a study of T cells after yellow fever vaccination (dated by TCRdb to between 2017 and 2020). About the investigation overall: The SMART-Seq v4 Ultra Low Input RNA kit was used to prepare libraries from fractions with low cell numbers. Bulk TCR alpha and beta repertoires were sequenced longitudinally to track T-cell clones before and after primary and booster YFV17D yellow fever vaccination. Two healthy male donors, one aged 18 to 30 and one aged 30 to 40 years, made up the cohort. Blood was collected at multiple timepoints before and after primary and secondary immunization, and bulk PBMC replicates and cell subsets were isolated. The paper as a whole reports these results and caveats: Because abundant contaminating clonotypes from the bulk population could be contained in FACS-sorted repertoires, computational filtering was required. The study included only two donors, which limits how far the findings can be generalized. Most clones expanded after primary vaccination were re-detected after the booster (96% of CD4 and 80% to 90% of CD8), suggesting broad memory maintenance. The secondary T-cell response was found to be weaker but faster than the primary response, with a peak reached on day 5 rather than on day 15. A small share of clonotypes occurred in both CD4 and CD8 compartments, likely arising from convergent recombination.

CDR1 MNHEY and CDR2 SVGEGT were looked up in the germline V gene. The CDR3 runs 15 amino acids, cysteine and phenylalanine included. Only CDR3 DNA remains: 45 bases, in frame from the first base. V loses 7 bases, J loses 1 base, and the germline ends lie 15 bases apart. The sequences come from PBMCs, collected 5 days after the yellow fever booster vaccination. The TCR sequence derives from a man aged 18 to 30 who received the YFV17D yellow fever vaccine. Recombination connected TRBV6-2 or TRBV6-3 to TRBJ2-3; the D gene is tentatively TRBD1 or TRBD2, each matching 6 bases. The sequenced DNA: TGTGCCAGCACCTGGGGGGCTAGGGGCACAGATACGCAGTATTTT. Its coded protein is CASTWGARGTDTQYF.